This T cell receptor beta chain was found in a study of blood T cell repertoires in COVID-19. About the research overall: Spain, Italy and the United States supplied samples that represented acute and convalescent COVID-19.

Here immunoSEQ multiplex PCR was the method, and the copy in TCRdb shows in-frame clones only, minus some. The data hold 130,000 to 150,000 clones, with 85% observed a single time. CDR3 size: 15 residues. The germline V and J ends were trimmed by 3 bases and 9 bases, with 20 bases remaining between them. CDR1 ENHRY and CDR2 SYGVKD come from the germline V gene. This rearrangement joins TRBV10-3 to TRBJ2-5; weak D call: TRBD1 (6 bases). The sample was peripheral blood. This TCR derives from a human donor with acute or convalescent COVID-19. The donor label of this sample is uncertain. CDR3 loop: CAISDRVTGPGAQYF. The CDR3 DNA is TGTGCCATCAGTGACCGAGTGACAGGTCCAGGGGCCCAGTACTTC.